The sequence of this T cell receptor beta chain was determined in a study of blood T cell dynamics during melanoma immunotherapy. Study-level information: First-line therapy was either pembrolizumab or nivolumab with ipilimumab for metastatic melanoma. Findings and caveats of the study: PBMC repertoires of eventual disease-control patients split at W3 into clonality or diversity gains. Whether repertoire-driving clones were melanoma-specific could not be determined.

Specified time point: pre-treatment baseline. As to this clone: Antigen: not known.

The V segment lost 3 bases and the J segment 6 bases; nucleotides outside the gene matches: 5. Germline assignment: CDR1 GTSNPN and CDR2 SVGIG (reference sequence). The CDR3 covers 15 residues. This table comes from immunoSEQ multiplex PCR, and its TCRdb copy is limited to in-frame clones, with some not included. The sample consists of roughly 9,700 clones, about 86% of them appearing once. Sample: blood, taken from a patient treated with checkpoint blockade. This receptor was obtained from a human donor with melanoma. This chain links TRBV30 with TRBJ2-1, with 13 bases lining up with TRBD2. The DNA of the CDR3 is TGTGCCTGGAGGGAACTAGCGGGGGGGCTCAATGAGCAGTTCTTC. Translation gives CAWRELAGGLNEQFF. The whole variable domain, filled in from reference TRBV30 and TRBJ2-1, reads SQTIHQWPATLVQPVGSPLSLECTVEGTSNPNLYWYRQAAGRGLQLLFYSVGIGQISSEVPQNLSASRPQDRQFILSSKKLLLSDSGFYLCAWRELAGGLNEQFFGPGTRLTVL.